This entry features one T cell receptor (beta chain) sequence. The data stem from a study of technical replicates of blood from a handful of donors. V shed 1 base and J shed 4 bases, with 22 bases lying between them. Germline V CDR1 and CDR2: SGHVS, FQNEAQ. The CDR3 is 18 amino acids. Method: immunoSEQ multiplex PCR; TCRdb's copy keeps in-frame clones and lacks some. This table holds over 90,000 clones, approximately 96% found once. The sequenced sample consisted of T cells isolated from PBMCs. The TCR originated in a human donor in good health. The chain links TRBV7-8 to TRBJ1-2; possible D gene TRBD1, 6 bases. CDR3 sequence: CASSLVVITGQLSYGYTF. CDR3 bases: TGTGCCAGCAGCTTAGTGGTGATTACGGGACAACTCTCCTATGGCTACACCTTC. Supplemented by reference TRBV7-8 and TRBJ1-2, the full variable domain reads GAGVSQSPRYKVAKRGQDVALRCDPISGHVSLFWYQQALGQGPEFLTYFQNEAQLDKSGLPSDRFFAERPEGSVSTLKIQRTQQEDSAVYLCASSLVVITGQLSYGYTFGSGTRLTVV.